This TCR beta chain originates from a study of T cell responses to AZD1222 COVID-19 vaccine. This clone was detected a few times. Its cognate antigen is unknown. Assay: immunoSEQ multiplex PCR; the TCRdb copy retains only in-frame clones and omits some. The repertoire holds more than 120,000 clones, approximately 85% seen once, with under 5.5% in the top ten. The germline V gene encodes CDR1 GTSNPN and CDR2 SVGIG (reference sequence). The ends lost 7 bases at V and 4 bases at J; junction bases unmatched: 4. This CDR3 region has 12 residues. Points from the study as a whole: Donors, mostly white British, included more females; clonal diversity was possibly underestimated. Nearly half of spike-specific TCRs reportedly go after variant regions that carry no mutations.

The source is an adult who received the MenACWY meningococcal vaccine as a control. The J gene is TRBJ1-2, the V gene TRBV30, with 9 bases aligning to TRBD1. Sequenced material: peripheral blood, taken 28 days after the second dose of the MenACWY control vaccine. The CDR3, as DNA: TGTGCCTCGCCGGGACAGGGCTATGGCTACACCTTC. This translates into CASPGQGYGYTF.